The clone carrying this TCR beta chain was recorded only once. Its specificity is unknown. This sample was included in a study of cytomegalovirus exposure and HLA in healthy donors. The overall study: A previous analysis identified around 120 million unique TCR beta sequences derived from approximately 190 million T cells. Broader study findings: In a later analysis, HLA-associated beta chains showed higher expansion and lower generation probabilities than comparable chains. A later analysis linked a missense DCLRE1C variant to TCR beta V- and J-gene trimming. Reportedly, diagnosis of cytomegalovirus status by the classifier showed high specificity and sensitivity.

The PCR ran on 60 Vbeta and 13 Jbeta primers. TCRdb's copy holds only in-frame clones and misses some; the assay was immunoSEQ multiplex PCR. The sample lists fewer than 70,000 clones, approximately 76% occurring once. The sequence derives from a man aged 50 or older in good health and CMV-seronegative. The sample consisted of PBMCs.

The CDR3 DNA follows: TGTGCCAGCAGCTTAGTCCTGACAGGGGGCGATTATAGAATCCCTGGAAACACCATATATTTT. Amino acid sequence: CASSLVLTGGDYRIPGNTIYF. The chain combines TRBV7-8 with TRBJ1-3, with 10 bases identical to TRBD1. V shed 1 base, J shed 2 bases, and the junction held 17 bases outside the gene matches. This CDR3 has 21 residues. The germline CDR1 and CDR2 sequences are SGHVS and FQNEAQ. The full variable domain, in which reference TRBV7-8 and TRBJ1-3 provide the parts outside the CDR3, is GAGVSQSPRYKVAKRGQDVALRCDPISGHVSLFWYQQALGQGPEFLTYFQNEAQLDKSGLPSDRFFAERPEGSVSTLKIQRTQQEDSAVYLCASSLVLTGGDYRIPGNTIYFGEGSWLTVV.